Here is one T cell receptor (beta chain) with its context. Its antigen is not known. These data are taken from a study of vaccination and CD4 T cells after COVID-19. About the study: Two of the convalescents were Hispanic, and the group consisted of six males and four females.

Germline CDR1 SNHLY, CDR2 FYNNEI. The trim removed 4 bases at V and 7 bases at J, leaving 8 bases unmatched. The CDR3 extends over 14 amino acids. Treatment: roughly nine-day PBMC culture with coronavirus spike peptide pools or control peptides (ViraFEST assay). The Oncomine TCR Beta short-read assay was what sequenced the DNA obtained from cultured CD4+ T cells. CD4+ T cells were cultured, and genomic DNA was extracted from them. Each CDR3 protein gets one entry after TCRdb re-called the PCR reads with MiXCR. The repertoire holds 9,500 to 15,000 distinct CDR3 sequences, about two thirds seen once, with roughly 9% in the top ten.

The chain links TRBV2 to TRBJ2-5; 8 bases align to TRBD1. The sample taken for sequencing was CD4+ T cells from blood, cultured in vitro. The TCR was taken from a human donor who had recovered from COVID-19. CDR3 amino acids: CASSGQGAHGTQYF. DNA of the CDR3: TGTGCCAGCAGTGGGCAGGGGGCCCACGGGACCCAGTACTTC.